What follows are 25 T cell receptor beta chains derived from one specimen sequenced in a study of spatial heterogeneity in lung cancer (dated by TCRdb to between 2017 and 2020). The time point label for this specimen denotes: sample taken at primary tumor resection. Library preparation was by 5' RACE. Instrument used: NextSeq 500. Through fastp at Q25 and MiXCR, TCRdb rebuilt clones from the public reads, retaining in-frame beta chains. All rows with the same CDR3 protein become a single entry with the most common DNA and genes. Across this sample there are more than 65,000 distinct CDR3 sequences, with under 8.5% seen only once. Of the sample, 6.5% to 8.5% falls within the top ten clones. Sequenced here: PBMCs, sampled at surgery. These receptors all stem from a male donor with early-stage non-small cell lung cancer.

This sequence joins TRBV6-6 and TRBJ2-7; 8 nucleotides align to TRBD2. Germline CDR1 reads MNHNY; CDR2 reads SVGAGI (reference sequence). CDR3 length equals 14 residues. V lost 7 bases, J lost 2 bases, and 7 bases stayed unmatched. CDR3 bases: TGTGCCAGCACAACTCCCGGGAGGGCCTACGAGCAGTACTTC. Amino acid sequence: CASTTPGRAYEQYF.

This clonotype was recorded a few times. The CDR3 sequence: CASSVQFDSYEQYF. The CDR3, as DNA: TGTGCCAGCAGTGTCCAGTTTGATTCCTACGAGCAGTACTTC. This rearrangement joins TRBV6-5 to TRBJ2-7; D is unclear. Trimming shortened V by 5 bases and J by 1 base, and 12 bases separated the two germline ends. Germline V gene sequence: CDR1 MNHEY, CDR2 SVGAGI. The CDR3 length is 14 residues.

This clonotype came up a few times. This chain joins TRBV6-2 or TRBV6-3 and TRBJ2-7, with D possibly TRBD2 on 5 matching bases. Trimming stripped 6 bases from V and 7 bases from J, with 22 bases between. CDR3 length equals 15 residues. In germline, CDR1 is MNHEY, CDR2 SVGEGT. The CDR3 DNA follows: TGTGCCAGCAGCCAAACGGAGCACGTTCGGGATGAGCAGTACTTC. Protein sequence: CASSQTEHVRDEQYF.

The J gene is TRBJ1-1, the V gene TRBV18, with TRBD1 as a possible D gene (5 bases). Trimming shortened V by 0 bases and J by 0 bases, and 8 bases separated the two germline ends. The CDR3 loop spans 15 amino acids. Germline V gives CDR1 KGHSH, CDR2 LQKENI. CDR3 loop: CASSPPTGLNTEAFF. The CDR3 DNA reads TGTGCCAGCTCACCACCGACGGGACTGAACACTGAAGCTTTCTTT.

This chain connects TRBV28 to TRBJ1-1; 9 bases are shared with TRBD1. Per germline, CDR1 MDHEN and CDR2 SYDVKM. The CDR3 spans 15 residues. After removal of 5 bases from V and 3 bases from J, the junction contained 7 bases not matched to a gene. The chain's CDR3 is CASSPPDRGYTEAFF. The CDR3 DNA sequence: TGTGCCAGCAGTCCTCCGGACAGGGGTTACACTGAAGCTTTCTTT.

This clonotype was seen at least ten times. The chain joins TRBV3-1 to TRBJ2-1; D is perhaps TRBD1 (5 bases). This CDR3 has 16 residues. Germline lookup yields CDR1 LGHDT and CDR2 YNNKEL (reference sequence). The ends were cut back, 1 base at V and 0 bases at J, with 10 bases in the middle. The chain's CDR3 is CASSQGGGVSYNEQFF. For the CDR3, the DNA is TGTGCCAGCAGCCAAGGGGGCGGCGTCTCCTACAATGAGCAGTTCTTC.

A few counts support this clonotype. The chain combines TRBV3-1 with TRBJ1-1, with D tentatively TRBD1 (6 bases). The CDR3 totals 15 residues. The germline V gene encodes CDR1 LGHDT and CDR2 YNNKEL (reference sequence). V was clipped by 4 bases and J by 4 bases, with 16 bases between them. The CDR3 protein is CASSPNRVMSTEAFF. CDR3 bases: TGTGCCAGCAGCCCGAACAGGGTGATGAGCACTGAAGCTTTCTTT.

This clonotype has only a few counts. The rearrangement joins TRBV11-3 to TRBJ2-1, with TRBD2 matching over 13 bases. The ends lost 4 bases at V and 2 bases at J; junction bases unmatched: 8. The germline CDR1 and CDR2 sequences are SGHNT and YENEEA. This CDR3 has 18 residues. Written as DNA, the CDR3 is TGTGCCAGCAGCTCCCTCGGACTAGCGGGAGATGCCTACAATGAGCAGTTCTTC. Protein sequence: CASSSLGLAGDAYNEQFF.

This clonotype was seen ten or more times. The chain links TRBV12-3 or TRBV12-4 to TRBJ1-1; tentative D call: TRBD1 (6 bases). V shed 1 base and J shed 1 base, with 7 bases lying between them. The CDR3 has 14 residues. DNA for the CDR3: TGTGCCAGCAGTTTAGTCAGGGGGAACACTGAAGCTTTCTTT. Amino acid sequence: CASSLVRGNTEAFF.

In this sample, this clonotype turned up many times. The rearrangement uses TRBV20-1 and TRBJ2-1; 9 nucleotides align to TRBD2. Trimming at V came to 5 bases and at J to 0 bases, leaving 8 bases not matched to a gene. Germline V lookup: CDR1 DFQATT, CDR2 SNEGSKA (reference sequence). The CDR3 covers 16 residues. CDR3 bases: TGCAGTGCTCTCCCGGGACTAGCTGGCTCCTACAATGAGCAGTTCTTC. Translation gives CSALPGLAGSYNEQFF.

This clonotype has just a few counts. The chain has TRBV24-1 and TRBJ2-3; TRBD2 aligns across 14 bases. The CDR3 contains 18 residues. V shed 0 bases, J shed 3 bases, and the junction held 4 bases outside the gene matches. The germline V gene has CDR1 KGHDR and CDR2 SFDVKD. The CDR3 protein is CATSDLSTSGRATDTQYF. The CDR3 coding sequence is TGTGCCACCAGTGATTTGTCGACTAGCGGGAGGGCTACAGATACGCAGTATTTT.

The chain couples TRBV6-6 to TRBJ2-3, with 8 bases identical to TRBD1. The CDR3 contains 17 residues. The V and J ends lost 2 bases and 8 bases, in that order; junction bases with no gene match: 15. Looked up from germline, CDR1 is MNHNY and CDR2 is SVGAGI (reference sequence). The DNA for the CDR3 is TGTGCCAGCAGTTACCCGGACAGGGTTATCAGAAGGGCTACGCAGTATTTT. It specifies CASSYPDRVIRRATQYF.

The chain joins TRBV29-1 to TRBJ1-2; D is unclear. The CDR3 runs to 12 residues. V was trimmed by 4 bases and J by 4 bases, leaving 10 bases between them. Germline V lookup: CDR1 SQVTM, CDR2 ANQGSEA. The CDR3 loop is CSVVRQSYGYTF. The CDR3 coding sequence is TGCAGCGTTGTTAGGCAGAGCTATGGCTACACCTTC. Variable domain in full (rest from reference TRBV29-1 and TRBJ1-2): SAVISQKPSRDICQRGTSLTIQCQVDSQVTMMFWYRQQPGQSLTLIATANQGSEATYESGFVIDKFPISRPNLTFSTLTVSNMSPEDSSIYLCSVVRQSYGYTFGSGTRLTVV.

This clonotype was counted ten times or more. J is TRBJ1-2 and V is TRBV19; a possible D gene is TRBD1 (5 bases). Trimming removed 8 bases from V and 2 bases from J, with 15 bases in between. The CDR3 sequence is 14 residues long. The germline gives CDR1 LNHDA, CDR2 SQIVND (reference sequence). CDR3 in amino acids: CASYDLAGNYGYTF. CDR3 nucleotides: TGTGCCAGTTACGATTTGGCAGGGAACTATGGCTACACCTTC. Using reference TRBV19 and TRBJ1-2 for the parts outside the CDR3, the full variable domain is DGGITQSPKYLFRKEGQNVTLSCEQNLNHDAMYWYRQDPGQGLRLIYYSQIVNDFQKGDIAEGYSVSREKKESFPLTVTSAQKNPTAFYLCASYDLAGNYGYTFGSGTRLTVV.

The DNA of the CDR3 is TGTGCCACCGAAATGGGCAGGGGTTTCCAAGAGACCCAGTACTTC. It codes for CATEMGRGFQETQYF. V gene TRBV2 combines with J gene TRBJ2-5; D is perhaps TRBD1 (6 bases). The CDR3 sequence is 15 residues long. The germline CDR1 and CDR2 sequences are SNHLY and FYNNEI. Deletions cut 10 bases from V and 1 base from J, with 19 bases between. Drawing the rest from reference TRBV2 and TRBJ2-5, the complete variable domain is EPEVTQTPSHQVTQMGQEVILRCVPISNHLYFYWYRQILGQKVEFLVSFYNNEISEKSEIFDDQFSVERPDGSNFTLKIRSTKLEDSAMYFCATEMGRGFQETQYFGPGTRLLVL.

This clonotype was picked up a small number of times. The chain links TRBV27 to TRBJ2-7, with D maybe TRBD2 (6 bases). CDR3 length equals 14 residues. Germline V gene data show CDR1 as MNHEY and CDR2 as SMNVEV (reference sequence). Trimming took 4 bases from V and 3 from J, leaving 13 bases between them. CDR3 bases: TGTGCCAGCAGTTCCCATATGGGAGGCTACGAGCAGTACTTC. Its translation: CASSSHMGGYEQYF.

This clonotype has a count of ten or more. This chain links TRBV2 with TRBJ2-2; D gene unclear. This CDR3 has 13 residues. The germline V gene has CDR1 SNHLY and CDR2 FYNNEI. Between the trimmed V and J ends, which lost 5 bases and 4 bases, there was a span of 8 bases. The DNA of the CDR3 is TGTGCCAGCAGTTTTTTGCCCACCGGGGAGCTGTTTTTT. This encodes CASSFLPTGELFF. Variable domain in full (rest from reference TRBV2 and TRBJ2-2): EPEVTQTPSHQVTQMGQEVILRCVPISNHLYFYWYRQILGQKVEFLVSFYNNEISEKSEIFDDQFSVERPDGSNFTLKIRSTKLEDSAMYFCASSFLPTGELFFGEGSRLTVL.

This clonotype was recorded many times. The chain links TRBV15 to TRBJ2-7; D unresolved. This CDR3 has 13 residues. V lost 0 bases and J 4 bases, leaving 7 bases between the germline ends. Per the germline V gene, CDR1 is LNHNV and CDR2 is YYDKDF (reference sequence). In DNA, the CDR3 is TGTGCCACCAGCAGAGATTTGGGTTACGAGCAGTACTTC. It specifies CATSRDLGYEQYF.

This clonotype has just a few counts. The chain joins TRBV12-3 or TRBV12-4 to TRBJ2-3; D might be TRBD2 (7 bases). Trimming removed 2 bases from V and 3 bases from J, with 18 bases in between. The CDR3 spans 17 residues. DNA of the CDR3: TGTGCCAGCAGTTTAAGTTGGGGGGGGCACGGGACAGATACGCAGTATTTT. Its protein is CASSLSWGGHGTDTQYF.

This clonotype appeared many times. The chain couples TRBV12-3 or TRBV12-4 to TRBJ1-2; the D is unclear. V lost 2 bases and J lost 4, with 5 bases in between. The CDR3 is 12 residues long. In DNA, the CDR3 is TGTGCCAGCAGTTTAAGGACCTATGGCTACACCTTC. Its translation: CASSLRTYGYTF.

This clonotype has a count of ten or more. This chain joins TRBV20-1 and TRBJ1-5; D is undetermined. The V and J ends lost 3 bases and 4 bases respectively, with 10 bases between them. This CDR3 comprises 13 residues. Germline V gene lookup returns CDR1 DFQATT and CDR2 SNEGSKA (reference sequence). CDR3 protein: CSAREHPNQPQHF. For the CDR3, the DNA is TGCAGTGCTAGGGAGCATCCAAATCAGCCCCAGCATTTT.

CDR3 in DNA: TGTGCCAGCAGTTTAAGGCAGGGGGCGTTTCAGTACTTC. It translates to CASSLRQGAFQYF. This chain links TRBV27 with TRBJ2-7, with 8 bases lining up with TRBD1. Germline V gives CDR1 MNHEY, CDR2 SMNVEV (reference sequence). Trimming at V came to 2 bases and at J to 10 bases, leaving 7 bases not matched to a gene. The CDR3 is 13 amino acids.

This clonotype was counted a few times. J is TRBJ1-5 and V is TRBV19; D remains unclear. Germline V lookup: CDR1 LNHDA, CDR2 SQIVND (reference sequence). The CDR3 loop spans 12 amino acids. The germline V and J ends were trimmed by 5 bases and 4 bases, with 6 bases remaining between them. DNA of the CDR3: TGTGCCAGTAGTTCCGGGAATCAGCCCCAGCATTTT. It translates to CASSSGNQPQHF.

This clonotype was seen many times. The rearrangement links TRBV12-3 or TRBV12-4 to TRBJ1-1, with a weak D call TRBD1 (5 bases). There are 13 residues in the CDR3. Trimming cost V 7 bases and J 2 bases, with 11 bases left between them. The CDR3 nucleotides read TGTGCCAGCAACCGGGACGGCAACACTGAAGCTTTCTTT. Its protein is CASNRDGNTEAFF.

This clonotype was seen ten or more times. The V call is TRBV3-1, the J call TRBJ1-4; TRBD1 might be the D (6 bases). This CDR3 is 16 amino acids long. The V end lost 2 bases, the J end lost 0 bases, and 10 bases lay between the germline ends. Germline assignment: CDR1 LGHDT and CDR2 YNNKEL (reference sequence). CDR3 nucleotides: TGTGCCAGCAGCCAATCGGACAGTGCAACTAATGAAAAACTGTTTTTT. Translated: CASSQSDSATNEKLFF.